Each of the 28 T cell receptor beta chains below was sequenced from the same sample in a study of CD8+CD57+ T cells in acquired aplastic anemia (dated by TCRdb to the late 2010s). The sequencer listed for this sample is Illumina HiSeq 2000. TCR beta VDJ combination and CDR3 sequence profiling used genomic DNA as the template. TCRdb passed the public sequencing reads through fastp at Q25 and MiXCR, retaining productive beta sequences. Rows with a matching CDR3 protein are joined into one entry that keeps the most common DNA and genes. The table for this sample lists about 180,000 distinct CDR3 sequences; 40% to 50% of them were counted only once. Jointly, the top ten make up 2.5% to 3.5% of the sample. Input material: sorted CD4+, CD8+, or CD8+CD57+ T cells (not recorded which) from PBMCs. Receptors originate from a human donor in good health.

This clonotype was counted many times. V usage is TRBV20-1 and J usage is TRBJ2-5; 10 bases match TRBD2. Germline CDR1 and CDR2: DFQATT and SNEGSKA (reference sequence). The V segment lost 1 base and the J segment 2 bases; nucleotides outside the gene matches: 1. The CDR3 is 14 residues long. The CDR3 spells CSARGLAGQETQYF. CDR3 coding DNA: TGCAGTGCTAGAGGACTAGCGGGTCAAGAGACCCAGTACTTC.

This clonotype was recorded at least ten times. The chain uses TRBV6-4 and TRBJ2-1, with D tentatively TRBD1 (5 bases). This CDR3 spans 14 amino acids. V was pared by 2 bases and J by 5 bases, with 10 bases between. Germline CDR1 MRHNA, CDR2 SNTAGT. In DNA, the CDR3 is TGTGCCAGCAGTGACAGGGGTGGCGACAATGAGCAGTTCTTC. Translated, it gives CASSDRGGDNEQFF.

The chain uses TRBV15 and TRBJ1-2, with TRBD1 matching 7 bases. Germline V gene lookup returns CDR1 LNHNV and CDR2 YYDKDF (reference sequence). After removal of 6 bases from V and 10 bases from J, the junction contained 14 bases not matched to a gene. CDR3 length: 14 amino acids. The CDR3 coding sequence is TGTGCCACCAGTCTGGACAGGTCTGTGATTAACTACACCTTC. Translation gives CATSLDRSVINYTF.

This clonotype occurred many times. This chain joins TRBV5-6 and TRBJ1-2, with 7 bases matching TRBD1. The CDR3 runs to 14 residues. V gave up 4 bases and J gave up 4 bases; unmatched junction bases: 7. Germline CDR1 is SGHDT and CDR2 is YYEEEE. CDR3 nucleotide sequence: TGTGCCAGCAGCCTAAGACAGGGCTCCTATGGCTACACCTTC. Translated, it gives CASSLRQGSYGYTF.

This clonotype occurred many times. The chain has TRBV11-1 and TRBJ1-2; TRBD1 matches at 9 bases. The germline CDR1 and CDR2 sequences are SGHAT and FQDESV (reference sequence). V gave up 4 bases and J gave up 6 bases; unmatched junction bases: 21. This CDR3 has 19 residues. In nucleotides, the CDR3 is TGTGCCAGCAGCTCGCCCTCCGGGACAGGGAGGGGAGGGACTCATGGCTACACCTTC. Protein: CASSSPSGTGRGGTHGYTF.

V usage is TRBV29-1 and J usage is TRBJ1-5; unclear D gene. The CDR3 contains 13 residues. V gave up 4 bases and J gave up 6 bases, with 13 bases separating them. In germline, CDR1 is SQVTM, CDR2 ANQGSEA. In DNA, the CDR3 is TGCAGCGTTGTTTTTAATCTCAGTCAGCCCCAGCATTTT. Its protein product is CSVVFNLSQPQHF. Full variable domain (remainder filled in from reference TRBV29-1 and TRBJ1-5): SAVISQKPSRDICQRGTSLTIQCQVDSQVTMMFWYRQQPGQSLTLIATANQGSEATYESGFVIDKFPISRPNLTFSTLTVSNMSPEDSSIYLCSVVFNLSQPQHFGDGTRLSIL.

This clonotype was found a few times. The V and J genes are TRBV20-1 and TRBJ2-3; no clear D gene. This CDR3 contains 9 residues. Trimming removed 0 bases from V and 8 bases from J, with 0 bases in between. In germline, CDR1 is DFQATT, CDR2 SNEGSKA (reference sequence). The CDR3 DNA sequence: TGCAGTGCTAGAGATACGCAGTATTTT. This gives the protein CSARDTQYF.

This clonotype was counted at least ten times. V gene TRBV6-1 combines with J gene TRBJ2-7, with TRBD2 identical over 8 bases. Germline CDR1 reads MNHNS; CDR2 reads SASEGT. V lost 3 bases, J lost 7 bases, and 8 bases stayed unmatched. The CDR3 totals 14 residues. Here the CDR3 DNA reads TGTGCCAGCAGTGAGAAGCTAGCGGGCTTGGAGCAGTACTTC. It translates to CASSEKLAGLEQYF.

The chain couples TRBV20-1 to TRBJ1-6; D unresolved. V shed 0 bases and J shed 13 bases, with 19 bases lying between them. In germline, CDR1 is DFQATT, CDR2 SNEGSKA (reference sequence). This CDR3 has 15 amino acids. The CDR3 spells CSARDDEGGLGPLHF. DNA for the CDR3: TGCAGTGCTAGAGATGATGAGGGCGGGTTGGGGCCCCTCCACTTT.

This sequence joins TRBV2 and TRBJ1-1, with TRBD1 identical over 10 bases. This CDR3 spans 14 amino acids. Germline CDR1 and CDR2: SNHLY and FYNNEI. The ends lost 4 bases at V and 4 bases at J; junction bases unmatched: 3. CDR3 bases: TGTGCCAGCAGTGGAGGGACAGGGGTCACTGAAGCTTTCTTT. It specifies CASSGGTGVTEAFF.

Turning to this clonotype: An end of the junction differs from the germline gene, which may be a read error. The CDR3 loop reads CASSLGRSSYEQYF. CDR3 bases: TGTGCTAGCAGCTTAGGACGAAGCTCCTACGAGCAGTACTTC. The V and J genes are TRBV7-7 and TRBJ2-7; D ambiguous. The CDR3 is 14 amino acids. In germline, CDR1 is SSHAT, CDR2 FNYEAQ (reference sequence). The variable domain in full, completed from reference TRBV7-7 and TRBJ2-7, reads GAGVSQSPRYKVTKRGQDVTLRCDPISSHATLYWYQQALGQGPEFLTYFNYEAQPDKSGLPSDRFSAERPEGSISTLTIQRTEQRDSAMYRCASSLGRSSYEQYFGPGTRLTVT.

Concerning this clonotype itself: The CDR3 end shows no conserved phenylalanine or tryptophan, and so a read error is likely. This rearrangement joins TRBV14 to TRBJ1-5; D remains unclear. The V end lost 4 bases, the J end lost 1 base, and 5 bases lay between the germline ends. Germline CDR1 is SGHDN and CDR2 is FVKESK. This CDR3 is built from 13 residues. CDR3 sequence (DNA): TGTGCCAGCAGCCCAGACAGCAATCAGCCCCAGCATCTT. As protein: CASSPDSNQPQHL.

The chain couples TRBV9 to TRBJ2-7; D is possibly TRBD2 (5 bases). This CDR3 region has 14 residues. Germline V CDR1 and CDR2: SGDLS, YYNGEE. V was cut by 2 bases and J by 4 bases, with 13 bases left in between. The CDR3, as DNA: TGTGCCAGCAGCGTTTCGGGAACCCAATACGAGCAGTACTTC. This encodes CASSVSGTQYEQYF.

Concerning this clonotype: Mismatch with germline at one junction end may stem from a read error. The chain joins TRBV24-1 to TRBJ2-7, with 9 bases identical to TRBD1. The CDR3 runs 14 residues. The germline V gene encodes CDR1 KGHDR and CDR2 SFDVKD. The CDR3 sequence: CAASAPDRGHEQYF. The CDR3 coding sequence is TGTGCCGCCAGTGCCCCGGACAGGGGCCACGAGCAGTACTTC.

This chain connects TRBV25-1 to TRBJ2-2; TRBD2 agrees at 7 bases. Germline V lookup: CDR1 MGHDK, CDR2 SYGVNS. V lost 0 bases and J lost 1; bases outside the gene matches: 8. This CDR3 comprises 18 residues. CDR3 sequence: CASSEYLSASGNTGELFF. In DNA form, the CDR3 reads TGTGCCAGCAGTGAATATCTGTCGGCTAGCGGGAACACCGGGGAGCTGTTTTTT.

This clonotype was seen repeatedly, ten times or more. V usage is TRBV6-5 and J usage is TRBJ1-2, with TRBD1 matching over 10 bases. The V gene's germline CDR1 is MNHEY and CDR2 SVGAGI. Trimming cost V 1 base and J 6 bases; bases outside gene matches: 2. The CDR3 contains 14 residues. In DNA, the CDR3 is TGTGCCAGCAGTTACTACGGACAGGGGGATGGCTACACCTTC. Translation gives CASSYYGQGDGYTF.

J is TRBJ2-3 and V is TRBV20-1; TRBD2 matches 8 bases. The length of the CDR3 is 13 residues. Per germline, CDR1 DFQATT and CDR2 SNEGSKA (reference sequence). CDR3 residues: CRSGGSGTDTQYF. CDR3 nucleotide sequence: TGCAGGTCGGGAGGGTCAGGCACAGATACGCAGTATTTT.

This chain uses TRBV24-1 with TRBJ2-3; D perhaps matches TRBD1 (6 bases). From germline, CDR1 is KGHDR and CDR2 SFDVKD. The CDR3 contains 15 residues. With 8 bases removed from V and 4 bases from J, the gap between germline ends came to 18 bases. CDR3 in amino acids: CATTGSGVEADTQYF. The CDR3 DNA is TGTGCCACCACCGGGTCAGGGGTGGAAGCAGATACGCAGTATTTT.

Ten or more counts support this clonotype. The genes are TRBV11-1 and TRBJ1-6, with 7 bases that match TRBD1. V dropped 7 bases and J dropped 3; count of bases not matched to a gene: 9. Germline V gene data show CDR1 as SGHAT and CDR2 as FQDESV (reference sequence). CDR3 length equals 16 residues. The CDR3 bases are TGTGCCAGCACTAATGGACAGGCGGTCTATAATTCACCCCTCCACTTT. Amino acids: CASTNGQAVYNSPLHF.

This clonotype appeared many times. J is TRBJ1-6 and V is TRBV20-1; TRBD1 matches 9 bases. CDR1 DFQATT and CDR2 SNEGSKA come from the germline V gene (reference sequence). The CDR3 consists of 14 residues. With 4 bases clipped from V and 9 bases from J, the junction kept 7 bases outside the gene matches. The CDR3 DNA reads TGCAGTGCTAAATCGGACAGGGGTACTTCACCCCTCCACTTT. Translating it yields CSAKSDRGTSPLHF.

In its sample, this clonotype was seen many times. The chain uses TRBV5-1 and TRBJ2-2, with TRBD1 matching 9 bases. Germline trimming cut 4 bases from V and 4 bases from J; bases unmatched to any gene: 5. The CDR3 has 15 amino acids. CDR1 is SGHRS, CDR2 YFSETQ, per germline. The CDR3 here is CASSKDRGGTGELFF. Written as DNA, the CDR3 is TGCGCCAGCAGCAAGGACAGGGGTGGCACCGGGGAGCTGTTTTTT.

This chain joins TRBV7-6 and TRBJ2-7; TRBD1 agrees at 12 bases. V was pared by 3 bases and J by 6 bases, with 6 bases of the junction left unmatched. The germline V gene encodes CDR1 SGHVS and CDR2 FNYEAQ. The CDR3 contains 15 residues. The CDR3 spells CASSFSGTGGAEQYF. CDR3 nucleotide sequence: TGTGCCAGCAGCTTCTCAGGGACAGGGGGCGCCGAGCAGTACTTC.

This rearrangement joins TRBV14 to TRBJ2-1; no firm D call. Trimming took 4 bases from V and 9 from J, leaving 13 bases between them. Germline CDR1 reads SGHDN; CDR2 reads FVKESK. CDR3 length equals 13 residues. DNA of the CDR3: TGTGCCAGCAGCCTCGATCCTAGTACTGAGCAGTTCTTC. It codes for CASSLDPSTEQFF.

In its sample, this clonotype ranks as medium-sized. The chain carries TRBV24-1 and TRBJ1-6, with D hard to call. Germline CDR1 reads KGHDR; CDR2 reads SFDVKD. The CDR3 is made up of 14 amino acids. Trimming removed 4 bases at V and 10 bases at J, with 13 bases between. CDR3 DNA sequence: TGTGCCACCAGTGAGGCACAGTCTAACTCACCCCTCCACTTT. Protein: CATSEAQSNSPLHF.

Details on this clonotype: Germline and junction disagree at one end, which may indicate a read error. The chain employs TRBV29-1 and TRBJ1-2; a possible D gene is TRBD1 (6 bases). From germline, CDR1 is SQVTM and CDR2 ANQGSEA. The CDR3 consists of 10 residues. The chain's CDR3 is CSVAGGGRAF. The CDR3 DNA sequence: TGCAGCGTTGCAGGAGGGGGTCGGGCCTTC.

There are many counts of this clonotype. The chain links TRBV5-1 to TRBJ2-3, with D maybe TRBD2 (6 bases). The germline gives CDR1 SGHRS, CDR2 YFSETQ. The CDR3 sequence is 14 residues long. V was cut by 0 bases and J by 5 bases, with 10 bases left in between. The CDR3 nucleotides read TGCGCCAGCAGCTTGGCGGGAGCTCTAGATACGCAGTATTTT. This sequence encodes CASSLAGALDTQYF.

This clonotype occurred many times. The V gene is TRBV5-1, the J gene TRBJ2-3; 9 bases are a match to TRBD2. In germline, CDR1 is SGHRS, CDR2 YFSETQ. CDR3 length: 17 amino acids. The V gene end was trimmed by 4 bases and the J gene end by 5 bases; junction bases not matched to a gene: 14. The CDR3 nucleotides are TGCGCCAGCAGCACCCTTACGACTAGCGGACGCCAAGATACGCAGTATTTT. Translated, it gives CASSTLTTSGRQDTQYF.

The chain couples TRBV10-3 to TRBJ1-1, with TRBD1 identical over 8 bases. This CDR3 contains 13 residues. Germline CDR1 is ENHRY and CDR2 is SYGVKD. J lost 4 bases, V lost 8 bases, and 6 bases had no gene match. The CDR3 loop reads CAIGTGGITEAFF. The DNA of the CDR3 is TGTGCCATCGGCACAGGGGGAATCACTGAAGCTTTCTTT.